This T cell receptor beta chain was recovered during a study of T cells after somatic rescue of genetic block. V was pared by 1 base and J by 5 bases, with 13 bases of the junction left unmatched. Germline CDR1 SGHVS, CDR2 FQNEAQ. The CDR3 is 17 residues long. Sequencing was performed with immunoSEQ multiplex PCR; in TCRdb, only in-frame clones are kept and a portion is missing. The sample lists some 70,000 clones, approximately 91% occurring once. Material: peripheral blood mononuclear cells (PBMCs). The V and J genes are TRBV7-8 and TRBJ2-5, with 7 positions matching TRBD1. The receptor's source is a young man. Here the CDR3 reads CASSLDLVKGARETQYF. The CDR3 DNA follows: TGTGCCAGCAGCTTAGACTTAGTTAAGGGGGCGCGGGAGACCCAGTACTTC.